This TCR beta chain was identified in a study of post-analysis software for immune sequencing data. As for the study in general: The study covered relapsing-remitting, secondary progressive and progressive-relapsing courses of multiple sclerosis. General observations from the study: Strong co-clustering by F measure was seen for same-batch samples. There was significantly lower normalized Chao1 diversity in multiple sclerosis patients than in controls. About five TRBV segments were more frequent in patients than controls; TRBV5-6, TRBV5-1 and TRBV20-1 belonged to this group.

Germline CDR1 is DFQATT and CDR2 is SNEGSKA (reference sequence). V dropped 3 bases and J dropped 3; count of bases not matched to a gene: 3. The CDR3 runs to 14 residues. Comment on this clonotype: What it recognizes is unknown.

Unique molecular identifiers tagged the TCR beta cDNA libraries. Input populations of about 1 to 11 million T cells gave rise to roughly 500,000 cDNA molecules. TCRdb redid the calling of the PCR reads with MiXCR, one entry per CDR3 protein. The sample yields about 570,000 distinct CDR3 sequences, 34% seen once. Sample: blood. The origin of this receptor is a girl between 2 and 17 years old with multiple sclerosis. V and J are TRBV20-1 and TRBJ2-2; 8 bases fit TRBD2. In DNA form, the CDR3 reads TGCAGTGCTAGTACTAGCGGATACACCGGGGAGCTGTTTTTT. It translates to CSASTSGYTGELFF.